The 6 T cell receptor beta chains in this list originate from one sample, sequenced in a study of blood T cell repertoires in COVID-19. Clones were read by immunoSEQ multiplex PCR, and TCRdb kept only the in-frame ones, dropping some. Of 150,000 to 200,000 clones listed, approximately 79% are singletons. Sequenced material: peripheral blood. Receptors originate from a man aged 55 to 70 with active or convalescent COVID-19.

The V call is TRBV28, the J call TRBJ2-3, with 8 bases lining up with TRBD1. The CDR3 contains 13 residues. Unmatched junction bases numbered 8, after V lost 10 bases and J lost 5 bases. CDR1 MDHEN and CDR2 SYDVKM come from the germline V gene. The CDR3: CATLPGQVDTQYF. The CDR3 coding sequence is TGTGCCACCCTTCCGGGACAGGTAGATACGCAGTATTTT.

This chain connects TRBV19 to TRBJ1-4; 7 nucleotides line up with TRBD1. Germline V gene data show CDR1 as LNHDA and CDR2 as SQIVND (reference sequence). The ends lost 6 bases at V and 2 bases at J; junction bases unmatched: 6. The CDR3 totals 15 residues. CDR3 DNA sequence: TGTGCCAGTAGCCCCCCGGGACAGACTAATGAAAAACTGTTTTTT. It specifies CASSPPGQTNEKLFF.

This clone was seen only once. This chain uses TRBV11-2 with TRBJ1-5; D uncertain. Germline V lookup: CDR1 SGHAT, CDR2 FQNNGV. V shed 4 bases and J shed 7 bases, with 11 bases lying between them. CDR3 length: 13 amino acids. The CDR3: CASSSERGQPQHF. In DNA, the CDR3 is TGTGCCAGCAGCTCAGAAAGAGGGCAGCCCCAGCATTTT.

The chain is built from TRBV6-2 or TRBV6-3 and TRBJ2-7; TRBD2 agrees at 7 bases. Losses at the gene ends were 6 bases for V and 7 bases for J; bases not matched to a gene: 15. The germline V gene has CDR1 MNHEY and CDR2 SVGEGT. This CDR3 is 15 amino acids long. Written as DNA, the CDR3 is TGTGCCAGCAGCGACTCTACGACTAGCTCCAAGGAGCAGTACTTC. It yields the protein CASSDSTTSSKEQYF.

The chain uses TRBV6-2 or TRBV6-3 and TRBJ2-2; a possible D gene is TRBD2 (6 bases). CDR1 and CDR2 (germline): MNHEY, SVGEGT. Trimming pared 3 bases from V and 1 base from J, leaving 18 bases between. This CDR3 is built from 18 residues. Here the CDR3 reads CASSYVGGSGKNTGELFF. In DNA, the CDR3 is TGTGCCAGCAGTTATGTTGGGGGGAGCGGAAAGAACACCGGGGAGCTGTTTTTT.

The chain links TRBV9 to TRBJ2-2; 9 positions agree with TRBD1. The CDR3 consists of 17 residues. J lost 5 bases, V lost 3 bases, and 11 bases had no gene match. CDR1 and CDR2 from the germline V gene are SGDLS and YYNGEE. CDR3: CASSDSPGTGRTGELFF. CDR3 nucleotides: TGTGCCAGCAGCGATAGTCCCGGGACAGGGCGGACCGGGGAGCTGTTTTTT.